The rows below give T cell receptor beta chains drawn from one sample of a study of control samples from healthy donors and cancer patients. Profiling relied on immunoSEQ multiplex PCR, and the TCRdb table lists in-frame clones only, not all of them. Here the sample spans 140,000 or so clones, 90% to 95% being singletons. Sample: PBMCs. The source is a man aged 55 to 70 with colorectal cancer. Both conserved end residues are part of each CDR3. A D gene is named only where the DNA matches it firmly. The listing skips clone size in some rows; elsewhere it reads once, few, many or a size class.

j_gene	v_gene	d_gene	abundance	CDR3aa	CDR3nt
TRBJ2-7	TRBV5-4	TRBD2	few	CASSLEGGGVGEQYF	TGTGCCAGCAGCTTGGAGGGCGGGGGAGTGGGTGAGCAGTACTTC
TRBJ2-7	TRBV10-3	.	.	CAISEGRESTKQYF	TGTGCCATCAGTGAGGGCAGGGAGAGTACGAAGCAGTACTTC
TRBJ2-2	TRBV27	.	.	CASRGPGRSGELFF	TGTGCCAGCAGGGGACCGGGTCGGAGCGGGGAGCTGTTTTTT
TRBJ1-2	TRBV10-2	.	.	CASRRADYGYTF	TGCGCCAGCAGGAGGGCAGACTATGGCTACACCTTC
TRBJ1-2	TRBV4-1	TRBD1	.	CASSPEWDRGRKAGYTF	TGCGCCAGCAGCCCGGAATGGGACAGGGGGCGGAAAGCTGGCTACACCTTC
TRBJ2-4	TRBV12-3/TRBV12-4	.	.	CASSSVTGKPDF	TGTGCCAGCAGCTCGGTCACAGGGAAGCCTGACTTC
TRBJ2-1	TRBV10-3	TRBD2	.	CAIARGGAFEQFF	TGTGCCATCGCGCGCGGGGGGGCCTTCGAGCAGTTCTTC
TRBJ2-1	TRBV5-1	.	.	CASSLAYTGDYNEQFF	TGCGCCAGCAGCTTGGCCTACACGGGGGACTACAATGAGCAGTTCTTC
TRBJ1-1	TRBV7-2	TRBD1	.	CASSERPGGTEAFF	TGTGCCAGCAGCGAACGGCCAGGGGGAACTGAAGCTTTCTTT
TRBJ2-7	TRBV3-1/TRBV3-2	.	.	CASSQRGYEQYF	TGTGCCAGCAGCCAGCGGGGTTACGAGCAGTACTTC
TRBJ1-2	TRBV28	.	once	CASSYDTLYGYTF	TGTGCCAGCAGTTACGACACTCTCTATGGCTACACCTTC
TRBJ2-1	TRBV5-3	.	.	CARSPDGTVNEQFF	TGTGCCAGAAGCCCAGACGGGACTGTTAATGAGCAGTTCTTC
TRBJ1-1	TRBV19	.	.	CASSKGGKEVEAFF	TGTGCCAGTAGTAAAGGGGGGAAGGAGGTTGAAGCTTTCTTT
TRBJ1-5	TRBV6-6	.	.	CASSYVQASNQPQHF	TGTGCCAGCAGTTACGTGCAGGCGAGCAATCAGCCCCAGCATTTT
TRBJ2-1	TRBV6-5	.	.	CASTPLGGVGNEQFF	TGTGCCAGCACCCCACTTGGGGGTGTGGGGAATGAGCAGTTCTTC
TRBJ1-2	TRBV18	.	once	CASSPPGVRGFGYTF	TGTGCCAGCTCACCCCCCGGTGTCAGAGGGTTTGGCTACACCTTC
TRBJ1-4	TRBV4-1	TRBD1	.	CASSQVGGGLEKLFF	TGCGCCAGCAGCCAAGTAGGAGGGGGCCTTGAAAAACTGTTTTTT
TRBJ1-5	TRBV20-1	.	.	CSASEQGNQPQHF	TGCAGTGCTAGTGAACAGGGCAATCAGCCCCAGCATTTT
TRBJ1-2	TRBV5-1	.	.	CASSSGPTQNYGYTF	TGCGCCAGCAGCTCGGGACCGACGCAGAACTATGGCTACACCTTC
TRBJ1-1	TRBV7-6	.	.	CASSLGLGVDTEAFF	TGTGCCAGCAGCTTAGGTTTAGGGGTAGACACTGAAGCTTTCTTT
TRBJ2-3	TRBV9	TRBD2	.	CASSPLGGGSTDTQYF	TGTGCCAGCAGCCCCCTCGGCGGGGGTAGCACAGATACGCAGTATTTT
TRBJ1-6	TRBV19	TRBD1	.	CASTLLGRGLRSYNSPLHF	TGTGCCAGTACCCTCCTGGGGAGGGGGCTAAGGTCCTATAATTCACCCCTCCACTTT
TRBJ1-1	TRBV9	.	.	CASSAGPMNTEAFF	TGTGCCAGCAGCGCGGGACCGATGAACACTGAAGCTTTCTTT
TRBJ1-1	TRBV12-5	.	.	CASALRSGTEAFF	TGTGCTAGTGCCCTTAGGTCCGGCACTGAAGCTTTCTTT
TRBJ1-5	TRBV6-5	.	.	CASSYSSIGNQPQHF	TGTGCCAGCAGTTACTCGAGTATTGGCAATCAGCCCCAGCATTTT
TRBJ2-3	TRBV18	.	.	CASSPTQADTQYF	TGTGCCAGCTCACCCACGCAGGCGGATACGCAGTATTTT
TRBJ1-2	TRBV6-2/TRBV6-3	.	.	CASSYLTTDNYGYTF	TGTGCCAGCAGTTACTTAACCACAGATAACTATGGCTACACCTTC
TRBJ1-2	TRBV6-5	.	.	CASRAGARYGYTF	TGTGCCAGCAGGGCAGGAGCCCGCTATGGCTACACCTTC
TRBJ1-2	TRBV28	.	.	CASRGGGNNYGYTF	TGTGCCAGCAGGGGGGGAGGGAATAACTATGGCTACACCTTC
TRBJ1-6	TRBV6-5	TRBD1	.	CASTRQGAANSPLHF	TGTGCCAGCACCCGACAGGGGGCGGCCAATTCACCCCTCCACTTT
TRBJ1-2	TRBV7-9	.	.	CASSLSENYGYTF	TGTGCCAGCAGCTTGAGCGAAAACTATGGCTACACCTTC
TRBJ2-4	TRBV30	TRBD1	.	CAWSQEAGGGLAKNIQYF	TGTGCCTGGAGTCAGGAGGCAGGGGGCGGGTTGGCCAAAAACATTCAGTACTTC
TRBJ2-6	TRBV23-1	.	.	CASSQSYTGTPAGANVLTF	TGCGCCAGCAGTCAATCTTATACAGGTACTCCGGCTGGGGCCAACGTCCTGACTTTC
TRBJ1-2	TRBV10-2	.	.	CASSWDTANYGYTF	TGCGCCAGCAGTTGGGACACCGCTAACTATGGCTACACCTTC
TRBJ2-1	TRBV5-1	TRBD2	.	CASSLDWTSGGAKFF	TGCGCCAGCAGCTTGGATTGGACTAGCGGGGGGGCGAAGTTCTTC
TRBJ2-7	TRBV3-1/TRBV3-2	.	.	CASSQASEQYF	TGTGCCAGCAGCCAGGCATCCGAGCAGTACTTC
TRBJ2-4	TRBV11-2	.	.	CASSLDADSQIAKNIQYF	TGTGCCAGCAGCTTAGATGCCGACTCACAGATAGCCAAAAACATTCAGTACTTC
TRBJ1-1	TRBV18	.	.	CASSPSMNTEAFF	TGTGCCAGCTCACCATCCATGAACACTGAAGCTTTCTTT
TRBJ1-2	TRBV5-5	TRBD1	.	CASSFSGTGANYGYTF	TGTGCCAGCAGCTTCTCAGGGACAGGGGCTAACTATGGCTACACCTTC
TRBJ2-5	TRBV11-2	.	once	CASSLSRQETQYF	TGTGCCAGCAGCTTAAGCAGGCAAGAGACCCAGTACTTC
TRBJ1-2	TRBV1	.	once	CTSSPGTGGGYTF	TGCACCAGCAGCCCCGGGACAGGTGGAGGCTACACCTTC